The rows below give T cell receptor beta chains drawn from one sample of a study of T cell repertoires in cytomegalovirus infection. Their specific antigens are unknown. TCRdb analysed the reads with MiXCR anew, one entry per CDR3 protein. The table has some 940,000 distinct CDR3 sequences, around 30% seen once. The sample in question was cultured CD8+ T cells from PBMCs, obtained from culture after CMV antigen stimulation. These TCRs come from a human donor in good health (CMV status not recorded). Some clones in this sample may be carry-over from other donors' samples. The CDR3 runs from the conserved cysteine through the conserved F or W. Each record gives: CDR3 DNA, CDR3 protein, V gene, D gene, J gene, clone size. D genes are given only for firm matches. A row's size may be missing; if present it is once, few, many or a size class.

CDR3nt: TGTGCCAGCAGCAGAGGGGGTCGCGAGCAGTACTTC
CDR3aa: CASSRGGREQYF
v_gene: TRBV7-9
d_gene: .
j_gene: TRBJ2-7
abundance: .

CDR3nt: TGTGCCAGCCTGGACCCGGGACGGATGAACACCGGGGAGCTGTTTTTT
CDR3aa: CASLDPGRMNTGELFF
v_gene: TRBV19
d_gene: .
j_gene: TRBJ2-2
abundance: many

CDR3nt: TGTGCCAGCAGTGAAACCCGGGACAGGGGATCGGAGCTTGAGCAGTTCTTC
CDR3aa: CASSETRDRGSELEQFF
v_gene: TRBV12-3/TRBV12-4
d_gene: TRBD1
j_gene: TRBJ2-1
abundance: .

CDR3nt: TGTGCCAGCAGCCAGCCCCCAGGAGTGGCATTGGCAGATACGCAGTATTTT
CDR3aa: CASSQPPGVALADTQYF
v_gene: TRBV4-2
d_gene: .
j_gene: TRBJ2-3
abundance: .

CDR3nt: TGTGCCAGCAGCCCCAGAGACTCTGGAAACACCATATATTTT
CDR3aa: CASSPRDSGNTIYF
v_gene: TRBV7-9
d_gene: .
j_gene: TRBJ1-3
abundance: many

CDR3nt: TGTGCCAGCAGTCCCCGGGACAATCACGTATATGGCTACACCTTC
CDR3aa: CASSPRDNHVYGYTF
v_gene: TRBV27
d_gene: .
j_gene: TRBJ1-2
abundance: .

CDR3nt: TGTGCCAGCAGCTTTTCCAGTAAACCTATCGTGCAGTATTTT
CDR3aa: CASSFSSKPIVQYF
v_gene: TRBV7-9
d_gene: .
j_gene: TRBJ2-3
abundance: few

CDR3nt: TGTGCCAGCACCCCACAGGGGGCCTACAATGAGCAGTTCTTC
CDR3aa: CASTPQGAYNEQFF
v_gene: TRBV6-2/TRBV6-3
d_gene: TRBD1
j_gene: TRBJ2-1
abundance: .

CDR3nt: TGTGCCAGCAGTGAAGCCGCTTATTCACCCCTCCACTTT
CDR3aa: CASSEAAYSPLHF
v_gene: TRBV6-1
d_gene: .
j_gene: TRBJ1-6
abundance: .

CDR3nt: TGTGCCAGCAGCCCCCCAGGCGAGCGGGGGAGCACAGATATGCAGTATTTT
CDR3aa: CASSPPGERGSTDMQYF
v_gene: TRBV11-1
d_gene: TRBD2
j_gene: TRBJ2-3
abundance: few

CDR3nt: TGTGCCAGCAGCTCGAGAACACCTAGCACAGATACGCAGTATTTT
CDR3aa: CASSSRTPSTDTQYF
v_gene: TRBV7-9
d_gene: .
j_gene: TRBJ2-3
abundance: .

CDR3nt: TGTGCCAGTAGTCCGACAGGGGGTCCCTCCTATGGCTACACCTTC
CDR3aa: CASSPTGGPSYGYTF
v_gene: TRBV19
d_gene: TRBD1
j_gene: TRBJ1-2
abundance: few

CDR3nt: TGTGCCAGCTGTAGCGGGGGGCATGCTAACACCGGGGAGCTGTTTTTT
CDR3aa: CASCSGGHANTGELFF
v_gene: TRBV2
d_gene: TRBD2
j_gene: TRBJ2-2
abundance: .

CDR3nt: TGTGCCAGCAGCGCGGGGATTCGTGGCTACACCTTC
CDR3aa: CASSAGIRGYTF
v_gene: TRBV7-9
d_gene: .
j_gene: TRBJ1-2
abundance: .

CDR3nt: TGTGCCAGCAGTTCCTACTTGATCACCGGGGAGCTGTTTTTT
CDR3aa: CASSSYLITGELFF
v_gene: TRBV6-5
d_gene: .
j_gene: TRBJ2-2
abundance: .

CDR3nt: TGTGCCAGCAGCTTAGCGTTCCAGGGGGCGGTCAATGAGCAGTTCTTC
CDR3aa: CASSLAFQGAVNEQFF
v_gene: TRBV7-6
d_gene: TRBD1
j_gene: TRBJ2-1
abundance: .

CDR3nt: TGTGCCAGCAGCCATACCCAGGGGCAGCCCCAGCATTTT
CDR3aa: CASSHTQGQPQHF
v_gene: TRBV7-2
d_gene: .
j_gene: TRBJ1-5
abundance: many

CDR3nt: TGTGCTAGCAGCTCCGGGACAGGGATAGCCTACGAGCAGTACTTC
CDR3aa: CASSSGTGIAYEQYF
v_gene: TRBV7-6
d_gene: TRBD1
j_gene: TRBJ2-7
abundance: few

CDR3nt: TGTGCCAGCAGCGAGCAAAACAATGAGCAGTTCTTC
CDR3aa: CASSEQNNEQFF
v_gene: TRBV9
d_gene: .
j_gene: TRBJ2-1
abundance: .

CDR3nt: TGTGCCAGCAGTTTATGGGAGGGGGAAGTCTCTGGAAACACCATATATTTT
CDR3aa: CASSLWEGEVSGNTIYF
v_gene: TRBV28
d_gene: .
j_gene: TRBJ1-3
abundance: .

CDR3nt: TGTGCCAGCATTCCTTCAGGGGGTAACTATGGCTACACCTTC
CDR3aa: CASIPSGGNYGYTF
v_gene: TRBV2
d_gene: TRBD1
j_gene: TRBJ1-2
abundance: .

CDR3nt: TGTGCCAGTAGTAACCCCGGGAACACTGAAGCTTTCTTT
CDR3aa: CASSNPGNTEAFF
v_gene: TRBV19
d_gene: .
j_gene: TRBJ1-1
abundance: .

CDR3nt: TGTGCCAGCAGCTTGGCAGGAGGGTGGGTCGGCTACGAGCAGTACTTC
CDR3aa: CASSLAGGWVGYEQYF
v_gene: TRBV5-6
d_gene: .
j_gene: TRBJ2-7
abundance: few

CDR3nt: TGTGCCAGCAGCTTAGAACGATGGGGACAGCCCCAGCATTTT
CDR3aa: CASSLERWGQPQHF
v_gene: TRBV7-2
d_gene: .
j_gene: TRBJ1-5
abundance: many